This entry concerns a single TCR beta chain. MiXCR, run by TCRdb on the 5' RACE reads, gives a single entry per CDR3 protein. There are approximately 610,000 distinct CDR3 sequences in the sample; about a sixth occur only once, and 15% to 20% lies in the top ten. The sample is drawn from a study of T cells after yellow fever vaccination. The CDR3 has 16 residues. Germline V lookup: CDR1 MNHEY, CDR2 SVGAGI. V gave up 6 bases and J gave up 3 bases; unmatched junction bases: 13. The V and J genes are TRBV6-5 and TRBJ2-7, with 8 bases aligning to TRBD2. The receptor's source is a young man who received the YFV17D yellow fever vaccine. Specimen: PBMCs, collected 5 to 6 days after the first yellow fever vaccination. CDR3 in amino acids: CASSLEVGRGVYEQYF. The CDR3 nucleotides are TGTGCCAGCAGCCTAGAGGTAGGGCGGGGGGTCTACGAGCAGTACTTC.